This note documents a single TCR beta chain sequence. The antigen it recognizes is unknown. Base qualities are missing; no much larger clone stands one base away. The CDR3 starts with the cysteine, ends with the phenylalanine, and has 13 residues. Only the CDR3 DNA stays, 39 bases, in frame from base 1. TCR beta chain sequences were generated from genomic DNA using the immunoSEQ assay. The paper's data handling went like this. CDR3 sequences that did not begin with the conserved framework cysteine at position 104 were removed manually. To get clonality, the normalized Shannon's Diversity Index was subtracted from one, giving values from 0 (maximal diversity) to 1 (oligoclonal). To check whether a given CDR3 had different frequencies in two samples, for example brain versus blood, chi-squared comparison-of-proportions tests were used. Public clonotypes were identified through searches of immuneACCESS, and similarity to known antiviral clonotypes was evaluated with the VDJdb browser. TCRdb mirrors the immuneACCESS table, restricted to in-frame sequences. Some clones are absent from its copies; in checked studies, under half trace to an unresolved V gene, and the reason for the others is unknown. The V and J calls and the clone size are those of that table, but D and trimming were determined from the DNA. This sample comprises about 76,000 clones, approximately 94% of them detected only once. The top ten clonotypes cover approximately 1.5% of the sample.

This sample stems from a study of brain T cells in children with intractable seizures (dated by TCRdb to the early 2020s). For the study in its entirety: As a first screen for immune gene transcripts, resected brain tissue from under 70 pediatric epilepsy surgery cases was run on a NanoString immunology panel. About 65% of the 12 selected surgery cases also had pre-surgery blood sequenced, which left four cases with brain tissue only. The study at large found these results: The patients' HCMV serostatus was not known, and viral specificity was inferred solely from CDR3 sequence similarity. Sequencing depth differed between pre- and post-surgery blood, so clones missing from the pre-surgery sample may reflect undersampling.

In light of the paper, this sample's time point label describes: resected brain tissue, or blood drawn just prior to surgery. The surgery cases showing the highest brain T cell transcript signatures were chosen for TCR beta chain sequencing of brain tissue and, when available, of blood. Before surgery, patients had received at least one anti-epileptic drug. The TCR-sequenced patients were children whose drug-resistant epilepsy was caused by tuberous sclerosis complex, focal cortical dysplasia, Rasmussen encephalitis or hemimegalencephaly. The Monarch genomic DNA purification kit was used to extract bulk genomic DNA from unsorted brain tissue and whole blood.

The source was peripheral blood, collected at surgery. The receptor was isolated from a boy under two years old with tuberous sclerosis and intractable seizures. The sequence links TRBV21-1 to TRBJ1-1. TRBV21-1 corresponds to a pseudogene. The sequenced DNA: TGTGCCAGCAGCAAAGAGGGTAACACTGAAGCTTTCTTT. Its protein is CASSKEGNTEAFF.